The rows below give T cell receptor beta chains drawn from one sample of a study of post-analysis software for immune sequencing data. TCRdb reprocessed the PCR reads with MiXCR, giving one entry per CDR3 protein. The sample has hundreds of thousands of distinct CDR3 sequences; 59% are singletons. Input material: blood. These receptors were obtained from a girl aged 2-10 years with multiple sclerosis. The CDR3 runs from the conserved cysteine through the conserved F or W. The order of the fields is V gene, clone size, D gene, J gene, CDR3 DNA, CDR3 protein. The D gene is left open where the match is weak. Size is omitted from some rows. Given values are once, few, many or a class for expanded clones.

>TRBV20-1|NA|NA|TRBJ1-4
TGCAGTGCTAGTTGGGGAGGAGGGGAAAAACTGTTTTTT
CSASWGGGEKLFF
>TRBV24-1|few|TRBD1|TRBJ2-1
TGTGCCACCAGTGATTTTGCTTCCTTTCCAGGGACAGAGTACAATGAGCAGTTCTTC
CATSDFASFPGTEYNEQFF
>TRBV10-3|NA|NA|TRBJ1-2
TGTGCCATCAGTGAGTCAATGGGCCCCAGCTATGGCTACACCTTC
CAISESMGPSYGYTF
>TRBV4-2|few|TRBD1|TRBJ1-3
TGTGCCAGCAGCCAAGTGGGACAGCTCACTGGAAACACCATATATTTT
CASSQVGQLTGNTIYF
>TRBV29-1|NA|TRBD1|TRBJ2-3
TGCAGCACCAGGGACAGGGATTTCACAGATACGCAGTATTTT
CSTRDRDFTDTQYF
>TRBV6-5|NA|NA|TRBJ1-4
TGTGCCAGCAGTTACTACAGGTCGGGGGAAAAACGGTTTTTT
CASSYYRSGEKRFF
>TRBV29-1|NA|NA|TRBJ2-4
TGCAGCGGAGGAACAGCCAAAAACATTCAGTACTTC
CSGGTAKNIQYF
>TRBV13|NA|NA|TRBJ2-5
TGTGCCAGCAGCTTAGGCGGACCCCCTTCGGGAGAGACCCAGTACTTC
CASSLGGPPSGETQYF
>TRBV10-3|few|NA|TRBJ2-3
TGTGCCATCAGTGAGTCGACCACAGATACGCAGTATTTT
CAISESTTDTQYF
>TRBV6-5|few|NA|TRBJ1-6
TGTGCCAGTTCCGGGACGGATAATTCACCCCTCCACTTT
CASSGTDNSPLHF
>TRBV9|NA|NA|TRBJ2-7
TGTGCCAGCAGCGTGCAGGCCGGGCCTACACACGAGCAGTACTTC
CASSVQAGPTHEQYF
>TRBV18|NA|TRBD2|TRBJ2-1
TGTGCCAGCTCACCCCTATCTAGCGGGAGGGGTAATGAGCAGTTCTTC
CASSPLSSGRGNEQFF
>TRBV5-1|NA|NA|TRBJ1-1
TGCGCCAGCAGCTTGGAGTTGATGCGGGATGAAGCTTTCTTT
CASSLELMRDEAFF
>TRBV5-1|NA|TRBD2|TRBJ2-7
TGCGCCAGCAGCTCTATAGCGGGAGATGGTGTGTTGGGCGAGCAGTACTTC
CASSSIAGDGVLGEQYF
>TRBV28|NA|NA|TRBJ1-5
TGTGCCAGCAGTTTTTCTAAGGTTGCAGGGGTGGACCAGCCCCAGCATTTT
CASSFSKVAGVDQPQHF
>TRBV10-3|NA|NA|TRBJ2-5
TGTGCCATCAGTGAACTGGCTAGCCAAGAGACCCAGTACTTC
CAISELASQETQYF
>TRBV20-1|NA|TRBD2|TRBJ2-7
TGCAGTGCTAGTCCCAGACTAGCGGGATTAGGAGAGCAGTACTTC
CSASPRLAGLGEQYF
>TRBV20-1|NA|TRBD1|TRBJ1-2
TGCAGTGCTTCGACAGGGGACTATGGCTACACCTTC
CSASTGDYGYTF
>TRBV6-6|NA|NA|TRBJ2-7
TGTGCCAGCGGGACCGTCTCCTACGAGCAGTACTTC
CASGTVSYEQYF
>TRBV7-8|few|TRBD2|TRBJ2-6
TGTGCCAGCAGCTTTAAAGTAGCGGGGGGCTCTGGGGCCAACGTCCTGACTTTC
CASSFKVAGGSGANVLTF
>TRBV6-5|once|NA|TRBJ2-5
TGTGCCAGCAGTCGGATTCCGGGCCAAGAGACCCAGTACTTC
CASSRIPGQETQYF
>TRBV7-2|NA|NA|TRBJ2-5
TGTGCCAGCAGCTTAGCGGTCGGGGGGCCAAAGGGGACCCAGTACTTC
CASSLAVGGPKGTQYF
>TRBV2|NA|NA|TRBJ2-7
TGTGCCAGCAGTGACTCCCGGCTGCCCTACGAGCAGTACTTC
CASSDSRLPYEQYF
>TRBV5-1|NA|TRBD1|TRBJ1-3
TGCGCCAGCAGCTTACAGGGGTTCTCTGGAAACACCATATATTTT
CASSLQGFSGNTIYF
>TRBV6-5|NA|NA|TRBJ2-1
TGTGCCAGCAACCTGGGGGATGAGCAGTTCTTC
CASNLGDEQFF
>TRBV20-1|NA|NA|TRBJ1-1
TGCAGTGCTAGCCCGGGATCTGCTGAAGCTTTCTTT
CSASPGSAEAFF
>TRBV9|NA|TRBD2|TRBJ2-1
TGTGCCAGCAGCGCCGGGACTAGCGGGAAGCAGTTCTTC
CASSAGTSGKQFF
>TRBV20-1|few|NA|TRBJ1-2
TGCAGTGCTGGGGAGGGACGGAGCGATTATGGCTACACCTTC
CSAGEGRSDYGYTF
>TRBV5-1|few|NA|TRBJ2-7
TGCGCCAGCAGCTTTTGGTCGGGCAGCTTCTACGAGCAGTACTTC
CASSFWSGSFYEQYF
>TRBV5-1|NA|TRBD1|TRBJ2-1
TGCGCCAGCAGCCCACTACGACAGGGGAGCTCCTACAATGAGCAGTTCTTC
CASSPLRQGSSYNEQFF
>TRBV9|NA|TRBD1|TRBJ2-1
TGTGCCAGCAGCGTAGGGTGGGGACAGGGTTCCTACAATGAGCAGTTCTTC
CASSVGWGQGSYNEQFF
>TRBV20-1|few|NA|TRBJ2-3
TGCAGTGCCCGACCTGGGAGCGATAGGACAGATACGCAGTATTTT
CSARPGSDRTDTQYF
>TRBV12-3/TRBV12-4|NA|TRBD1|TRBJ1-5
TGTGCCAGCAGTTTATTCACAGGGGGCGCGAGTCTTCAGCCCCAGCATTTT
CASSLFTGGASLQPQHF
>TRBV6-2/TRBV6-3|NA|TRBD2|TRBJ2-3
TGTGCCAGCATGCTCACGGGACTAGCGGGCCCGGGGGCGCAGTATTTT
CASMLTGLAGPGAQYF
>TRBV6-1|NA|TRBD1|TRBJ2-3
TGTGCCAGCAGTCAACCACAAAGGGGGCTGAGCACAGATACGCAGTATTTT
CASSQPQRGLSTDTQYF
>TRBV12-3/TRBV12-4|NA|NA|TRBJ2-3
TGTGCCAGCAGCTCAACCGGGGAAACGGCAGATACGCAGTATTTT
CASSSTGETADTQYF
>TRBV29-1|few|NA|TRBJ2-1
TGCAGCGTTCCCCGAGGGGTAGAGCAGTTCTTC
CSVPRGVEQFF
>TRBV29-1|few|TRBD1|TRBJ1-2
TGCAGCGTTAGCCACAGGGGGCTTGGCTACACCTTC
CSVSHRGLGYTF
>TRBV29-1|NA|TRBD2|TRBJ2-1
TGCAGCGTTGGGGGGACTAGCGGGAGCGCGGGCTACAATGAGCAGTTCTTC
CSVGGTSGSAGYNEQFF
>TRBV4-3|NA|TRBD2|TRBJ2-3
TGCGCCAGCAGCCAAGAGCGAGGCGGGGGGAACCCAGATACGCAGTATTTT
CASSQERGGGNPDTQYF
>TRBV7-2|NA|TRBD2|TRBJ2-5
TGTGCCAGCAGGTCCGGGACTAGCGGGAGAGAGACCCAGTACTTC
CASRSGTSGRETQYF
>TRBV10-3|NA|NA|TRBJ2-7
TGTGCCATCAGTGAGGATGAAGCGGGTCCCTACGAGCAGTACTTC
CAISEDEAGPYEQYF
>TRBV27|few|NA|TRBJ1-6
TGTGCCAGCAGTTTCGACCAGGGCGGTTCACCCCTCCACTTT
CASSFDQGGSPLHF
>TRBV5-1|NA|NA|TRBJ2-1
TGCGCCAGCAGCCCGAGTGGGGGACACCAGGATGTCTACAATGAGCAGTTCTTC
CASSPSGGHQDVYNEQFF
>TRBV5-1|few|TRBD1|TRBJ2-1
TGCGCCAGCAGCAATCGACAGGGGGGTTCCTACAATGAGCAGTTCTTC
CASSNRQGGSYNEQFF
>TRBV2|NA|NA|TRBJ1-6
TGTGCCAGCAGTAGGGACATTGGATCACCCCTCCACTTT
CASSRDIGSPLHF
>TRBV2|NA|NA|TRBJ2-5
TGTGCCAGCAGTGGACCAACGGGGGAAGAGACCCAGTACTTC
CASSGPTGEETQYF
>TRBV29-1|few|NA|TRBJ1-2
TGCAGCGTTGGGGCGAGGGCCGGACGGGCCTATGGCTGCACCTTC
CSVGARAGRAYGCTF
>TRBV20-1|NA|TRBD2|TRBJ2-1
TGCAGTGCTAGAGAGGGGACTAGCGGGTTTTCCTACAATGAGCAGTTCTTC
CSAREGTSGFSYNEQFF
>TRBV7-8|NA|NA|TRBJ1-1
TGTGCCAGCAGCTTAGCGGGGGGCCCGGGTTTCTTT
CASSLAGGPGFF
>TRBV10-1|NA|NA|TRBJ2-3
TGCGCCACCAACAGGGAAATGAGCACAGATACGCAGTATTTT
CATNREMSTDTQYF
>TRBV7-9|NA|NA|TRBJ2-7
TGTGCCAGCAGCTTAGCGGACGGATCCTACGAGCAGTACTTC
CASSLADGSYEQYF
>TRBV20-1|NA|TRBD1|TRBJ2-3
TGCAGTGCTAGAGATCCCTTGACAGGGGGGGATACGCAGTATTTT
CSARDPLTGGDTQYF
>TRBV7-2|NA|TRBD2|TRBJ2-1
TGTGCCAGCAGCTTAGCTGGAGGGAGGGCCCGGGGTGAGCAGTTCTTC
CASSLAGGRARGEQFF
>TRBV5-1|NA|NA|TRBJ2-7
TGCGCCAGCAGCCCGGGGGACACAGACTACGAGCAGTACTTC
CASSPGDTDYEQYF
>TRBV20-1|NA|TRBD1|TRBJ2-7
TGCAGTGCTAGAGACGCCGCAAGGGACAGGAGAACCTACGAGCAGTACTTC
CSARDAARDRRTYEQYF
>TRBV20-1|NA|NA|TRBJ2-5
TGCAGTGCTAGAGCCCCAGCTCGTGAGACCCAGTACTTC
CSARAPARETQYF
>TRBV4-2|once|TRBD1|TRBJ1-2
TGTGCCAGCAGCCAAGTGGGGACAGGGACTAACCATGGCTACACCTTC
CASSQVGTGTNHGYTF
>TRBV2|NA|TRBD1|TRBJ2-7
TGTGCCAGCAACTCCGGGACAGGGGGAGGCGAGCAGTACTTC
CASNSGTGGGEQYF